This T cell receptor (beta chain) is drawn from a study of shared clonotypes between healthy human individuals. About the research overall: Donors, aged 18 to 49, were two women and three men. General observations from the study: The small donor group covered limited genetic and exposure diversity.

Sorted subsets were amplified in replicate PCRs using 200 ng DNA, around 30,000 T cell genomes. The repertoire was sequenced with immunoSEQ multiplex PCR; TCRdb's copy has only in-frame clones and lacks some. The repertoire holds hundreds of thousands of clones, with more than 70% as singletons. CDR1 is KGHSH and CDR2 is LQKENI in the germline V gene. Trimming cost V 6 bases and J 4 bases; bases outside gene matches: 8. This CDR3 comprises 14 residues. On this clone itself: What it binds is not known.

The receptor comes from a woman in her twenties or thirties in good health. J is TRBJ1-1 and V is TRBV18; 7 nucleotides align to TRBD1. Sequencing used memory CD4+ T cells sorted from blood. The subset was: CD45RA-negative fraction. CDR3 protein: CASSFDRVITEAFF. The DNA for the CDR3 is TGTGCCAGCTCCTTCGACAGGGTGATCACTGAAGCTTTCTTT.